The 14 T cell receptor beta chains below were found in one sample sequenced in a study of blood T cell repertoires in COVID-19 (dated by TCRdb to about 2020). Library preparation was by the immunoSEQ multiplex PCR assay. This is the immuneACCESS table as TCRdb keeps it, with only in-frame sequences that have V and J called. A part of the clones is gone; compared with another copy, unresolved V genes explain less than half, and the rest is unexplained. In all, the sample holds over 65,000 clones, and over 75% of those were seen once. Roughly 0.78% of the sample lies in the top ten. Input material: peripheral blood. These receptors all stem from a woman of 80 years or more with acute or convalescent COVID-19.

This clone was seen just once. The chain combines TRBV9 with TRBJ1-4; TRBD1 is a possible D gene (5 bases). Germline lookup yields CDR1 SGDLS and CDR2 YYNGEE. This CDR3 has 13 amino acids. Trimming removed 3 bases at V and 3 bases at J, with 6 bases between. Written as DNA, the CDR3 is TGTGCCAGCAGCGCAGGGTCTAATGAAAAACTGTTTTTT. Translating it yields CASSAGSNEKLFF.

The chain couples TRBV19 to TRBJ1-5; tentative D call: TRBD1 (5 bases). Trimming removed 4 bases from V and 7 bases from J, with 11 bases in between. Germline values: CDR1 LNHDA, CDR2 SQIVND (reference sequence). The CDR3 loop spans 13 amino acids. The CDR3 region has the DNA TGTGCCAGTAGTACCGCGCGACAGCAGCCCCAGCATTTT. Translated: CASSTARQQPQHF.

For this clone: It is unclear where the CDR3 begins or ends on the DNA, so no DNA is shown, and the CDR3 is as TCRdb lists it. This chain joins TRBV28 and TRBJ1-3; the table's D call of TRBD1 was not tested on the DNA. The CDR3 spans 15 residues, counting both ends. The germline gives CDR1 MDHEN, CDR2 SYDVKM. This chain's CDR3 is CVNDRVIYPCDTIYF.

This chain joins TRBV3-1 (or the pseudogene TRBV3-2) and TRBJ2-1; the match to TRBD1 covers 8 bases. The germline CDR1 and CDR2 sequences are LGHDT and YNNKEL (reference sequence). The CDR3 extends over 17 amino acids. V was pared by 1 base and J by 5 bases, with 10 bases of the junction left unmatched. The CDR3 nucleotides are TGTGCCAGCAGCCAAGTCCGCGGACAGGGAAAGCACAATGAGCAGTTCTTC. Its translation: CASSQVRGQGKHNEQFF.

This chain uses TRBV5-1 with TRBJ2-5; D uncertain. Germline values: CDR1 SGHRS, CDR2 YFSETQ. CDR3 size: 13 residues. V was trimmed by 2 bases and J by 3 bases, leaving 8 bases between them. CDR3 sequence reads: CASSFQREETQYF. CDR3 nucleotide sequence: TGCGCCAGCAGCTTCCAGCGAGAAGAGACCCAGTACTTC.

The chain links TRBV9 to TRBJ2-1; 16 bases agree with TRBD2. CDR3 size: 18 residues. V lost 4 bases and J lost 3; bases outside the gene matches: 7. From germline, CDR1 is SGDLS and CDR2 YYNGEE. Here the CDR3 reads CASSPGLAGGILYNEQFF. CDR3 bases: TGTGCCAGCAGCCCGGGACTAGCGGGGGGGATACTCTACAATGAGCAGTTCTTC.

J is TRBJ1-4 and V is TRBV2, with D perhaps matching TRBD1 (5 bases). From germline, CDR1 is SNHLY and CDR2 FYNNEI. V was cut by 3 bases and J by 1 base, with 9 bases left in between. The CDR3 has 15 amino acids. The CDR3 is CASSDIRGTNEKLFF. The CDR3 bases are TGTGCCAGCAGTGATATTAGGGGAACTAATGAAAAACTGTTTTTT.

The rearrangement joins TRBV10-3 to TRBJ1-6; D not certain. CDR1 ENHRY and CDR2 SYGVKD come from the germline V gene. The CDR3 runs to 16 residues. The V end was cut by 0 bases, the J end by 2 bases, with 8 bases between. Written as DNA, the CDR3 is TGTGCCATCAGTGAGTCGTGGAGTACCTATAATTCACCCCTCCACTTT. It encodes CAISESWSTYNSPLHF.

This chain uses TRBV9 with TRBJ2-1, with 11 positions matching TRBD2. V dropped 4 bases and J dropped 6; count of bases not matched to a gene: 6. From germline, CDR1 is SGDLS and CDR2 YYNGEE. This CDR3 region has 15 residues. The CDR3 DNA is TGTGCCAGCAGCTCTACTAGCGGGAGCGGCAATGAGCAGTTCTTC. This encodes CASSSTSGSGNEQFF.

The chain couples TRBV2 to TRBJ2-1; perhaps TRBD2 as D (6 bases). V dropped 3 bases and J dropped 1 base, with 10 bases sitting between them. This CDR3 is 15 amino acids long. Germline V gives CDR1 SNHLY, CDR2 FYNNEI. CDR3 amino acids: CASSDKEGSYNEQFF. The CDR3 region has the DNA TGTGCCAGCAGTGATAAGGAGGGGTCCTACAATGAGCAGTTCTTC.

The V and J genes are TRBV6-5 and TRBJ2-1; 8 bases fit TRBD2. This CDR3 spans 16 amino acids. CDR1 and CDR2 from the germline V gene are MNHEY and SVGAGI. V was clipped by 1 base and J by 0 bases; unmatched bases: 2. This chain's CDR3 is CASSYLSGGSYNEQFF. The CDR3 nucleotides read TGTGCCAGCAGTTACTTAAGCGGGGGCTCCTACAATGAGCAGTTCTTC.

This rearrangement joins TRBV3-1 (or the pseudogene TRBV3-2) to TRBJ1-4; D is ambiguous. Germline V CDR1 and CDR2: LGHDT, YNNKEL (reference sequence). The V gene lost 4 bases and the J gene lost 8 bases, with 17 bases spanning the gap. The CDR3 is 15 amino acids. The CDR3, as DNA: TGTGCCAGCAGCCCACCCGGCGGGTTTGGGGAAAAACTGTTTTTT. Protein: CASSPPGGFGEKLFF.

The V gene is TRBV4-1, the J gene TRBJ2-3; 11 positions match TRBD2. This CDR3 has 19 residues. CDR1 and CDR2 from the germline V gene are MGHRA and YSYEKL. Trimming cost V 3 bases and J 0 bases; bases outside gene matches: 11. The CDR3 DNA reads TGCGCCAGCAGCCAGAGCGGGACTAGCGGTAGTGGAAGCACAGATACGCAGTATTTT. Protein: CASSQSGTSGSGSTDTQYF.

CDR3: CASGLAGAGEQYF. The CDR3 nucleotides read TGTGCCAGCGGACTAGCGGGAGCGGGGGAGCAGTACTTC. V is TRBV10-3 and J is TRBJ2-7, with 13 positions matching TRBD2. The V and J ends lost 10 bases and 7 bases, in that order; junction bases with no gene match: 7. This CDR3 region has 13 residues. The germline V gene encodes CDR1 ENHRY and CDR2 SYGVKD.